These T cell receptor beta chains were read from a single sample in a study of identifying expanded T cells in peripheral blood. TCRdb's table, derived via immunoSEQ multiplex PCR, lists solely in-frame clones and lacks some. There are about 120,000 clones in the sample; more than 75% occur only once, and 2.5% to 4% lies in the top ten. The sequenced material came from blood. The receptors were sampled from a person aged 18-70 years in good health. CDR3s include the opening cysteine and the closing phenylalanine or tryptophan. D genes are given only for firm matches. Part of the rows lack a size; the others show once, few, many or a class for expanded clones.

J gene: TRBJ2-2; D gene: TRBD1; V gene: TRBV9; clone size: -; CDR3 DNA: TGTGCCAGCAGCGTAGGGTTCGCGAGACAGGGGGAGGCCGGGGAGCTGTTTTTT; CDR3 protein: CASSVGFARQGEAGELFF
J gene: TRBJ1-3; D gene: -; V gene: TRBV30; clone size: -; CDR3 DNA: TGTGCCTGGAAATCGGCTGGAAACACCATATATTTT; CDR3 protein: CAWKSAGNTIYF
J gene: TRBJ1-2; D gene: -; V gene: TRBV7-2; clone size: few; CDR3 DNA: TGTGCCAGCAGCTTAACGCCAGCTCTCAATGGCTACACCTTC; CDR3 protein: CASSLTPALNGYTF
J gene: TRBJ2-7; D gene: -; V gene: TRBV30; clone size: -; CDR3 DNA: TGTGCCTGGGGGGACTCACCTGCCTTATCCTCTCTGAACTTC; CDR3 protein: CAWGDSPALSSLNF
J gene: TRBJ1-3; D gene: -; V gene: TRBV9; clone size: -; CDR3 DNA: TGTGCCAGCAGCCATGGACAGGGAAACACCATATATTTT; CDR3 protein: CASSHGQGNTIYF
J gene: TRBJ1-1; D gene: TRBD1; V gene: TRBV7-6; clone size: -; CDR3 DNA: TGTGCCAGCAGCTTAATGTCAGGGGGAAACACTGAAGCTTTCTTT; CDR3 protein: CASSLMSGGNTEAFF
J gene: TRBJ1-6; D gene: -; V gene: TRBV4-3; clone size: -; CDR3 DNA: TGCGCCAGCAGGGGGGAGGTCCCCAATTCACCCCTCCACTTT; CDR3 protein: CASRGEVPNSPLHF
J gene: TRBJ2-3; D gene: -; V gene: TRBV6-1; clone size: -; CDR3 DNA: TGTGCCAGCAGTGAAGCGTGGGGGAACTATGCCACAGATACGCAGTATTTT; CDR3 protein: CASSEAWGNYATDTQYF
J gene: TRBJ1-2; D gene: -; V gene: TRBV2; clone size: once; CDR3 DNA: TGTGCCAGCAGTCGACAGACCTTCAACTATGGCTACACCTTC; CDR3 protein: CASSRQTFNYGYTF
J gene: TRBJ2-5; D gene: -; V gene: TRBV5-1; clone size: -; CDR3 DNA: TGCGCCAGCAGAACGCAGGGGGGATTGGAGACCCAGTACTTC; CDR3 protein: CASRTQGGLETQYF
J gene: TRBJ1-2; D gene: -; V gene: TRBV5-1; clone size: -; CDR3 DNA: TGCGCCAGCAGCTTCGGTACTTCTGGCAGCTATGGCTACACCTTC; CDR3 protein: CASSFGTSGSYGYTF
J gene: TRBJ1-5; D gene: -; V gene: TRBV19; clone size: -; CDR3 DNA: TGTGCCAGTAGCCCCGAAGGGTTTAGCAATCAGCCCCAGCATTTT; CDR3 protein: CASSPEGFSNQPQHF
J gene: TRBJ2-3; D gene: -; V gene: TRBV18; clone size: -; CDR3 DNA: TGTGCCAGCTCACCGACAGCACAATACACAGATACGCAGTATTTT; CDR3 protein: CASSPTAQYTDTQYF
J gene: TRBJ2-5; D gene: -; V gene: TRBV9; clone size: -; CDR3 DNA: TGTGCCAGCAGCCTGTCAACAGGGTACCAAGAGACCCAGTACTTC; CDR3 protein: CASSLSTGYQETQYF
J gene: TRBJ2-1; D gene: TRBD1; V gene: TRBV18; clone size: -; CDR3 DNA: TGTGCCAGCTCACTGATGACAGGGCAGGACAATGAGCAGTTCTTC; CDR3 protein: CASSLMTGQDNEQFF
J gene: TRBJ1-2; D gene: -; V gene: TRBV19; clone size: -; CDR3 DNA: TGTGCCAGTAGTCCCGGGAGGTCCGTCCATGGCTACACCTTC; CDR3 protein: CASSPGRSVHGYTF
J gene: TRBJ1-3; D gene: TRBD1; V gene: TRBV19; clone size: -; CDR3 DNA: TGTGCCAGTCAGGGACAGTTTACTCCGAGTGGAAACACCATATATTTT; CDR3 protein: CASQGQFTPSGNTIYF
J gene: TRBJ2-7; D gene: -; V gene: TRBV4-3; clone size: -; CDR3 DNA: TGCGCCAGCAGGACAAGGGTCTCGGCAGGGGAAGACGAGCAGTACTTC; CDR3 protein: CASRTRVSAGEDEQYF
J gene: TRBJ1-2; D gene: TRBD1; V gene: TRBV19; clone size: few; CDR3 DNA: TGTGCCAGTAGCCCCTGGGACAGGGTTCATGGCTACACCTTC; CDR3 protein: CASSPWDRVHGYTF
J gene: TRBJ1-1; D gene: TRBD1; V gene: TRBV7-7; clone size: -; CDR3 DNA: TGTGCCAGCAGCCCTTCGACAGGGGGCACGGCTTTCTTT; CDR3 protein: CASSPSTGGTAFF
J gene: TRBJ1-1; D gene: -; V gene: TRBV4-1; clone size: -; CDR3 DNA: TGCGCCAGCAGCCAAGAGGGAGGGGGACTGAACACTGAAGCTTTCTTT; CDR3 protein: CASSQEGGGLNTEAFF
J gene: TRBJ2-3; D gene: TRBD2; V gene: TRBV6-1; clone size: -; CDR3 DNA: TGTGCCAGCAGTGATGGGGAGGGTGGGTCAGATACGCAGTATTTT; CDR3 protein: CASSDGEGGSDTQYF
J gene: TRBJ2-3; D gene: -; V gene: TRBV2; clone size: -; CDR3 DNA: TGTGCCAGCAGAAGGGAGGGGGATAGCACAGATACGCAGTATTTT; CDR3 protein: CASRREGDSTDTQYF
J gene: TRBJ2-7; D gene: -; V gene: TRBV6-5; clone size: -; CDR3 DNA: TGTGCCAGCAGAATCCCTACAGGGACTGGCTACGAGCAGTACTTC; CDR3 protein: CASRIPTGTGYEQYF
J gene: TRBJ2-1; D gene: -; V gene: TRBV7-6; clone size: few; CDR3 DNA: TGTGCCAGCAGCTTAGATTTTACTAGTCGTGAGCAGTTCTTC; CDR3 protein: CASSLDFTSREQFF
J gene: TRBJ2-4; D gene: -; V gene: TRBV19; clone size: -; CDR3 DNA: TGTGCCAGTAGTATAAGGGGGATTCAGTACTTC; CDR3 protein: CASSIRGIQYF
J gene: TRBJ1-2; D gene: -; V gene: TRBV6-6; clone size: -; CDR3 DNA: TGTGCCAGCAGTGGAGAGTCCCGGGGCAACTATGGCTACACCTTC; CDR3 protein: CASSGESRGNYGYTF
J gene: TRBJ2-3; D gene: TRBD1; V gene: TRBV7-3; clone size: -; CDR3 DNA: TGTGCCAGCAGCCTTCAACTATACAGGGGAGATACGCAGTATTTT; CDR3 protein: CASSLQLYRGDTQYF
J gene: TRBJ2-3; D gene: -; V gene: TRBV7-9; clone size: -; CDR3 DNA: TGTGCCAGCAGCCTGTGGGGGGAGAGCGACTACACAGATACGCAGTATTTT; CDR3 protein: CASSLWGESDYTDTQYF
J gene: TRBJ1-6; D gene: -; V gene: TRBV30; clone size: few; CDR3 DNA: TGTGCCTGGAGCCGGGACCCCTTTTCCCCCCTCCACTTT; CDR3 protein: CAWSRDPFSPLHF
J gene: TRBJ2-5; D gene: -; V gene: TRBV4-2; clone size: -; CDR3 DNA: TGTGCCAGCAGCCAGGGCTGGGGCCAAGAGACCCAGTACTTC; CDR3 protein: CASSQGWGQETQYF
J gene: TRBJ1-3; D gene: -; V gene: TRBV4-1; clone size: -; CDR3 DNA: TGCGCCAGCAGCCGGGGAGGCTCTGGAAACACCATATATTTT; CDR3 protein: CASSRGGSGNTIYF
J gene: TRBJ1-5; D gene: TRBD1; V gene: TRBV10-3; clone size: once; CDR3 DNA: TGTGCCATCAGTGAGTTGTGGGACAGCCCTAATCAGCCCCAGCATTTT; CDR3 protein: CAISELWDSPNQPQHF
J gene: TRBJ1-5; D gene: TRBD1; V gene: TRBV18; clone size: -; CDR3 DNA: TGTGCCAGCTCACCACCGGTTGGGACAGGGGGTCAGCCCCAGCATTTT; CDR3 protein: CASSPPVGTGGQPQHF
J gene: TRBJ2-5; D gene: -; V gene: TRBV5-6; clone size: -; CDR3 DNA: TGTGCCAGCAGCTCCCCCCATAGACGGAACCAAGAGACCCAGTACTTC; CDR3 protein: CASSSPHRRNQETQYF
J gene: TRBJ1-6; D gene: -; V gene: TRBV6-1; clone size: -; CDR3 DNA: TGTGCCAGCAAAACGGAAGGGGCCTATAATTCACCCCTCCACTTT; CDR3 protein: CASKTEGAYNSPLHF
J gene: TRBJ1-5; D gene: -; V gene: TRBV18; clone size: -; CDR3 DNA: TGTGCCAGCTCACCGGAGGGGGATCAGCCCCAGCATTTT; CDR3 protein: CASSPEGDQPQHF
J gene: TRBJ2-2; D gene: -; V gene: TRBV11-3; clone size: -; CDR3 DNA: TGTGCCAGCAGCTTAGTCCCTCCAGGCATCTCCGGGGAGCTGTTTTTT; CDR3 protein: CASSLVPPGISGELFF
J gene: TRBJ2-7; D gene: TRBD1; V gene: TRBV15; clone size: -; CDR3 DNA: TGTGCCACCAGCAGGGGGGACAGGGCCTACGAGCAGTACTTC; CDR3 protein: CATSRGDRAYEQYF
J gene: TRBJ2-5; D gene: TRBD2; V gene: TRBV4-3; clone size: -; CDR3 DNA: TGCGCCAGCAGCCTAGGGACTAGCGGATCACAAGAGACCCAGTACTTC; CDR3 protein: CASSLGTSGSQETQYF
J gene: TRBJ1-1; D gene: TRBD1; V gene: TRBV7-9; clone size: -; CDR3 DNA: TGTGCCAGCAGCTTTGACAGGGGGGGCTTTTTGGAAGCTTTCTTT; CDR3 protein: CASSFDRGGFLEAFF
J gene: TRBJ1-1; D gene: -; V gene: TRBV18; clone size: once; CDR3 DNA: TGTGCCAGCTCACCTCCGGGGCAGGTCACTGAAGCTTTCTTT; CDR3 protein: CASSPPGQVTEAFF
J gene: TRBJ1-6; D gene: -; V gene: TRBV9; clone size: -; CDR3 DNA: TGTGCCAGCAGCGTAGAGGGATATAATTCACCCCTCCACTTT; CDR3 protein: CASSVEGYNSPLHF
J gene: TRBJ2-1; D gene: TRBD1; V gene: TRBV19; clone size: -; CDR3 DNA: TGTGCCAGTACGTGGGCAGGGGGCTCCTACAATGAGCAGTTCTTC; CDR3 protein: CASTWAGGSYNEQFF